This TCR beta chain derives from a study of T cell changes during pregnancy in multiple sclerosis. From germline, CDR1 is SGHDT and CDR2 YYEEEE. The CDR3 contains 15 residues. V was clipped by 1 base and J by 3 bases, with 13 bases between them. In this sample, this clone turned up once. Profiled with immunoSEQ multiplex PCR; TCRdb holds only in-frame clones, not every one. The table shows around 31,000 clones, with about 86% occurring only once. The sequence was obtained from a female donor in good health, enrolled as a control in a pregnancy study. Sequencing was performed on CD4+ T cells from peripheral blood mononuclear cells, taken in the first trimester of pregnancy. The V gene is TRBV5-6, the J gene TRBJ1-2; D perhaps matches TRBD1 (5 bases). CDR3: CASSLRGASHYGYTF. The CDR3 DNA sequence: TGTGCCAGCAGCTTGAGGGGCGCGTCCCACTATGGCTACACCTTC.